The 24 T cell receptor beta chains presented below share a single source sample, sequenced in a study of Graves' ophthalmopathy and Graves' hyperthyroidism. TCR beta CDR3 regions were amplified from RNA transcripts. A first-round RT-PCR used HTBI primers, followed by a second-round multiplex PCR. TCRdb itself ran the multiplex PCR reads through MiXCR, one entry per CDR3 protein. The data hold around 600,000 distinct CDR3 sequences, with roughly 39% observed a single time. The specimen was peripheral blood. The receptors originated from an adult man with Graves' ophthalmopathy.

This clonotype was seen at least ten times. The rearrangement links TRBV20-1 to TRBJ1-1; D is undetermined. Between the trimmed V and J ends, which lost 3 bases and 0 bases, there was a span of 5 bases. The CDR3 runs to 12 residues. Germline V gene data show CDR1 as DFQATT and CDR2 as SNEGSKA (reference sequence). The CDR3 sequence: CSASSMNTEAFF. CDR3 coding DNA: TGCAGTGCTAGCTCTATGAACACTGAAGCTTTCTTT.

This clonotype turned up a few times. V is TRBV6-5 and J is TRBJ2-5; 7 bases line up with TRBD2. The germline V gene encodes CDR1 MNHEY and CDR2 SVGAGI. This CDR3 has 16 residues. V shed 4 bases and J 2 bases; nucleotides not matched to a gene: 10. CDR3 sequence (DNA): TGTGCCAGCAGTTTTCGGGGTAGCGGGTTACAAGAGACCCAGTACTTC. It is translated as CASSFRGSGLQETQYF.

This clonotype has ten or more counts. V usage is TRBV2 and J usage is TRBJ2-7, with 9 bases fitting TRBD2. CDR1 is SNHLY, CDR2 FYNNEI, per germline. Losses at the gene ends were 8 bases for V and 2 bases for J; bases not matched to a gene: 10. This CDR3 has 15 amino acids. The CDR3 region has the DNA TGTGCCAGCCGCGGGGGGGGCGGGGATCCCTACGAGCAGTACTTC. The encoded protein is CASRGGGGDPYEQYF.

This clonotype was counted at least ten times. The chain recombines TRBV7-2 with TRBJ1-5; possible D gene TRBD1, 5 bases. V lost 5 bases and J 3 bases, leaving 14 bases between the germline ends. This CDR3 contains 15 residues. The germline V gene encodes CDR1 SGHTA and CDR2 FQGNSA. CDR3 in amino acids: CASSAGTGYNQPQHF. For the CDR3, the DNA is TGTGCCAGCAGCGCCGGTACAGGTTACAATCAGCCCCAGCATTTT.

The rearrangement joins TRBV30 to TRBJ1-2, with D perhaps matching TRBD1 (5 bases). The CDR3 has 15 amino acids. Germline values: CDR1 GTSNPN, CDR2 SVGIG (reference sequence). Trimming stripped 4 bases from V and 4 bases from J, with 19 bases between. The CDR3 loop reads CAWTQGEAVGYGYTF. In DNA, the CDR3 is TGTGCCTGGACCCAAGGGGAGGCTGTGGGCTATGGCTACACCTTC.

V gene TRBV5-1 combines with J gene TRBJ2-3; D ambiguous. Trimming took off 2 bases at V and 3 bases at J, with 10 bases between the two ends. CDR3 length: 14 residues. Germline V gives CDR1 SGHRS, CDR2 YFSETQ. As DNA, the CDR3 is TGCGCCAGCAGCTTAGGTCGTATGACAGATACGCAGTATTTT. Amino acids: CASSLGRMTDTQYF.

The V gene is TRBV18, the J gene TRBJ1-6, with TRBD1 matching 8 bases. The germline V gene has CDR1 KGHSH and CDR2 LQKENI. The CDR3 contains 16 residues. J gave up 5 bases and V 4 bases, and 7 bases lay outside the gene matches. The CDR3 DNA is TGTGCCAGCTCACTCACGGACAGGGCCAATAATTCACCCCTCCACTTT. This encodes CASSLTDRANNSPLHF. Full variable domain (rest looked up from reference TRBV18 and TRBJ1-6): NAGVMQNPRHLVRRRGQEARLRCSPMKGHSHVYWYRQLPEEGLKFMVYLQKENIIDESGMPKERFSAEFPKEGPSILRIQQVVRGDSAAYFCASSLTDRANNSPLHFGNGTRLTVT.

The table lists this clonotype with many counts. The chain is built from TRBV7-2 and TRBJ1-4, with D perhaps TRBD1 (5 bases). In germline, CDR1 is SGHTA, CDR2 FQGNSA. This CDR3 is built from 14 residues. V lost 5 bases and J lost 10, with 17 bases in between. CDR3 sequence: CASSPGTALGKLFF. The CDR3 region has the DNA TGTGCCAGCAGCCCCGGGACCGCACTGGGAAAACTGTTTTTT.

J is TRBJ2-7 and V is TRBV7-2; D perhaps matches TRBD2 (5 bases). The J call may be in error: the DNA end matches TRBJ2-5 better. Germline lookup yields CDR1 SGHTA and CDR2 FQGNSA. The CDR3 extends over 13 amino acids. The CDR3 region has the DNA TGTGCTACCAGCTTGGGAGTATCAGGGACCCAGTACTTC. It yields the protein CATSLGVSGTQYF.

Note on this clonotype: An end of the junction does not agree with germline; a read error may underlie this. V usage is TRBV20-1 and J usage is TRBJ1-1; D unclear. This CDR3 has 11 amino acids. Per the germline V gene, CDR1 is DFQATT and CDR2 is SNEGSKA (reference sequence). The CDR3 loop reads CSGRVAADPFF. CDR3 DNA sequence: TGCAGTGGTAGAGTAGCGGCAGATCCTTTCTTT.

The V call is TRBV5-4, the J call TRBJ2-3; D gene unclear. The length of the CDR3 is 15 residues. V was trimmed by 3 bases and J by 3 bases, leaving 14 bases between them. In germline, CDR1 is SGHNT, CDR2 YYREEE (reference sequence). The CDR3: CASSYSRVGTDTQYF. The DNA for the CDR3 is TGTGCCAGCAGCTACTCCCGCGTGGGTACAGATACGCAGTATTTT.

Ten or more counts support this clonotype. V and J are TRBV19 and TRBJ1-3, with a tentative D call TRBD1 (6 bases). The V and J ends lost 11 bases and 6 bases respectively, with 17 bases between them. Per the germline V gene, CDR1 is LNHDA and CDR2 is SQIVND (reference sequence). The length of the CDR3 is 13 residues. CDR3 sequence: CASSPQGENTIYF. CDR3 nucleotides: TGTGCCTCGTCGCCACAGGGTGAAAACACCATATATTTT.

In this sample, this clonotype turned up many times. The chain joins TRBV2 to TRBJ2-5; D gene uncertain. Germline loops: CDR1 SNHLY, CDR2 FYNNEI. The CDR3 length is 12 residues. Trimming cost V 8 bases and J 0 bases, with 7 bases left between them. CDR3 in amino acids: CASGPYQETQYF. The CDR3 DNA is TGTGCCAGCGGGCCGTACCAAGAGACCCAGTACTTC.

The sample holds many counts of this clonotype. This chain uses TRBV9 with TRBJ2-7, with D uncertain. Trimming took off 4 bases at V and 3 bases at J, with 17 bases between the two ends. The germline gives CDR1 SGDLS, CDR2 YYNGEE. This CDR3 is built from 15 residues. The CDR3 sequence is CASSPMGTGGYEQYF. CDR3 bases: TGTGCCAGCAGCCCAATGGGAACCGGCGGCTACGAGCAGTACTTC.

This chain links TRBV7-6 with TRBJ1-2; D might be TRBD1 (6 bases). The CDR3 extends over 15 amino acids. Germline CDR1 reads SGHVS; CDR2 reads FNYEAQ. V lost 4 bases to trimming and J lost 4 bases, with 16 bases between them. The CDR3 sequence: CASSSSVTGIYGYTF. The CDR3 coding sequence is TGTGCCAGCAGCTCAAGTGTGACAGGAATCTATGGCTACACCTTC.

The chain joins TRBV20-1 to TRBJ2-7; TRBD1 matches 7 bases. V shed 3 bases, J shed 0 bases, and the junction held 2 bases outside the gene matches. This CDR3 region has 13 residues. Germline-derived CDR1 and CDR2 are DFQATT and SNEGSKA (reference sequence). The CDR3 spells CSASRTGSYEQYF. Written as DNA, the CDR3 is TGCAGTGCTAGCCGGACAGGCTCCTACGAGCAGTACTTC.

Remarks on this clonotype: Without the conserved terminal phenylalanine or tryptophan, this CDR3 likely stems from a read error. As DNA, the CDR3 is TGTGCCAGCAGCCAAGACCCTCCGCTAGCGGGAGGAGAGACCCAGTACTGC. Amino acid sequence: CASSQDPPLAGGETQYC. The rearrangement joins TRBV4-2 to TRBJ2-5; 11 bases line up with TRBD2. CDR3 size: 17 residues. V shed 0 bases, J shed 4 bases, and the junction held 7 bases outside the gene matches. Per germline, CDR1 LGHNA and CDR2 YNFKEQ.

In this sample, this clonotype turned up many times. The chain links TRBV15 to TRBJ1-2, with 8 bases matching TRBD1. Per germline, CDR1 LNHNV and CDR2 YYDKDF (reference sequence). V lost 2 bases to trimming and J lost 10 bases; unmatched junction nucleotides: 12. The CDR3 totals 15 residues. The CDR3 is CATSRFETGGNIYTF. In DNA form, the CDR3 reads TGTGCCACCAGCAGATTCGAAACAGGGGGTAATATCTACACCTTC.

Points on this clonotype: A much bigger clone sits one base away, suggesting this may be a read error. The chain has TRBV2 and TRBJ2-2; a possible D gene is TRBD1 (6 bases). Germline loops: CDR1 SNHLY, CDR2 FYNNEI. CDR3 length: 18 amino acids. CDR3 region: CASRVGDRQVTNTGELVF. In DNA form, the CDR3 reads TGTGCCAGCAGGGTGGGAGATCGACAGGTGACGAACACCGGGGAGCTGGTTTTT.

This clonotype showed up just once. A read error is likely, as this CDR3 ends without the conserved phenylalanine or tryptophan. The chain joins TRBV24-1 to TRBJ1-1; D perhaps matches TRBD1 (5 bases). The V gene's germline CDR1 is KGHDR and CDR2 SFDVKD. The CDR3 spans 14 residues. Trimming took 7 bases from V and 2 from J, leaving 13 bases between them. CDR3 nucleotide sequence: TGTGCCACCAGGGACTCGGGGACTAACACTGAAGCTTTCCTT. Protein sequence: CATRDSGTNTEAFL.

This clonotype has more than one count but fewer than ten. This rearrangement joins TRBV7-8 to TRBJ1-5; D ambiguous. The CDR3 is 16 amino acids. From germline, CDR1 is SGHVS and CDR2 FQNEAQ. V was cut by 0 bases and J by 3 bases, with 12 bases left in between. The CDR3 sequence is CASSLAQAGPNQPQHF. The CDR3 DNA sequence: TGTGCCAGCAGCTTAGCGCAGGCCGGACCCAATCAGCCCCAGCATTTT.

J is TRBJ1-5 and V is TRBV29-1; D remains unclear. CDR1 and CDR2 (germline): SQVTM, ANQGSEA. This CDR3 has 12 amino acids. V was clipped by 3 bases and J by 6 bases, with 9 bases between them. The CDR3 DNA is TGCAGCGTTGACGGGGAGGGTCAGCCCCAGCATTTT. It translates to CSVDGEGQPQHF.

This clonotype was detected many times. CDR3 amino acids: CASSLTAGLAGDRASGANVLTF. The CDR3 region has the DNA TGTGCCAGCAGCTTAACCGCCGGACTAGCGGGTGATAGGGCCTCTGGGGCCAACGTCCTGACTTTC. The J gene is TRBJ2-6, the V gene TRBV7-3; 11 bases match TRBD2. The CDR3 covers 22 residues. Germline V CDR1 and CDR2: SGHTA, FQGTGA. V lost 0 bases to trimming and J lost 0 bases; unmatched junction nucleotides: 13. Drawing the rest from reference TRBV7-3 and TRBJ2-6, the complete variable domain is GAGVSQTPSNKVTEKGKYVELRCDPISGHTALYWYRQSLGQGPEFLIYFQGTGAADDSGLPNDRFFAVRPEGSVSTLKIQRTERGDSAVYLCASSLTAGLAGDRASGANVLTFGAGSRLTVL.

The rearrangement links TRBV9 to TRBJ1-1, with 7 bases that match TRBD1. The V segment lost 1 base and the J segment 0 bases; nucleotides outside the gene matches: 3. This CDR3 is built from 15 residues. The germline V gene has CDR1 SGDLS and CDR2 YYNGEE. The DNA of the CDR3 is TGTGCCAGCAGCGTATCTGGGACAGTGAACACTGAAGCTTTCTTT. As protein: CASSVSGTVNTEAFF.